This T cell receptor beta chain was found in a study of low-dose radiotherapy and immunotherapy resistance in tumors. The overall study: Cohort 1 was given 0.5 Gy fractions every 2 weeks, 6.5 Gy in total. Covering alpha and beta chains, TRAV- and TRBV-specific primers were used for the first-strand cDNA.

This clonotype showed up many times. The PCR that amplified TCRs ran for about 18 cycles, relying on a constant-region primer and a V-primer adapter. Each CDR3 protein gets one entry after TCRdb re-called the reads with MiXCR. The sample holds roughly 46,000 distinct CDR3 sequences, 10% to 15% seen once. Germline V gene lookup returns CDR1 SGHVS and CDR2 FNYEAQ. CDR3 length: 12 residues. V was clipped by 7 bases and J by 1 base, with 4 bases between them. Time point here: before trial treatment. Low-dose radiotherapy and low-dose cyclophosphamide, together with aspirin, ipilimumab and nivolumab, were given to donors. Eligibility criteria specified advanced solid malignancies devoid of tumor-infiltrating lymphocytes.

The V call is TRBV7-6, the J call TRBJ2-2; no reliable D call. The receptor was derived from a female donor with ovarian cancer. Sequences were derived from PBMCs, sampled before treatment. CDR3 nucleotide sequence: TGTGCCAGCATTGGGAACACCGGGGAGCTGTTTTTT. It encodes CASIGNTGELFF.